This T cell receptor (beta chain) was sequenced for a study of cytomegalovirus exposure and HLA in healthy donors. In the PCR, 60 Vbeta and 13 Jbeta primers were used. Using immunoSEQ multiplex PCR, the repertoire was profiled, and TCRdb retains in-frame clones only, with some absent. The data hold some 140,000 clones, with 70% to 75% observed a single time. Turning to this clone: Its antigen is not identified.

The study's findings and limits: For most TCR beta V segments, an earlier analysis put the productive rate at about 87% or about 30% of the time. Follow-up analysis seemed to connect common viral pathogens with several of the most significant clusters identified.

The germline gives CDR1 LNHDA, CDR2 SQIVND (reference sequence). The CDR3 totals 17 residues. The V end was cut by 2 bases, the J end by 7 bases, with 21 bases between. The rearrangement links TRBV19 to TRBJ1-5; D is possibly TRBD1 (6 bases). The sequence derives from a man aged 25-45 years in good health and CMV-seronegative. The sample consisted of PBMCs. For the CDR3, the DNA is TGTGCCAGTAGTATACAACAGGGCGAAAGATTTGGGCAGCCCCAGCATTTT. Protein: CASSIQQGERFGQPQHF.